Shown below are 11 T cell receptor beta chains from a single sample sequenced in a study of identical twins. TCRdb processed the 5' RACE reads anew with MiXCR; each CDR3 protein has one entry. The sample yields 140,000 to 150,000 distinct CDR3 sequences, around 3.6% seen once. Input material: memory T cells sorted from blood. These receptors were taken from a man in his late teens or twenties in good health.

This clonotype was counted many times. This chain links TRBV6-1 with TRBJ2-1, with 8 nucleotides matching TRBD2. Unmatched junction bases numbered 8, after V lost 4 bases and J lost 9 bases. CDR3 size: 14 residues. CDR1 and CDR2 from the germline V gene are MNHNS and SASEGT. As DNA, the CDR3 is TGTGCCAGCAGTGTTCCGGGAGGGCCGGGTGAGCAGTTCTTC. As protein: CASSVPGGPGEQFF.

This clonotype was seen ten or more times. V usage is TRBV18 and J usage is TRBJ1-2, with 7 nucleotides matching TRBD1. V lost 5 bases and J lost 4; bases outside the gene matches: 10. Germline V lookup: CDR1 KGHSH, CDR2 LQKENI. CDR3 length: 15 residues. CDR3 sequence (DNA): TGTGCCAGCTCAACAAGGGGGCTTGGGGGCTATGGCTACACCTTC. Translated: CASSTRGLGGYGYTF.

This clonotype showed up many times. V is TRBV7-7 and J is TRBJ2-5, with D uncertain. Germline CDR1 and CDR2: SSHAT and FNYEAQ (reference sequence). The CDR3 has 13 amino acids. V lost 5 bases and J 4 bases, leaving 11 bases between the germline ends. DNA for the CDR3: TGTGCCAGCAGCCCCGGGCTTCTAGAGACCCAGTACTTC. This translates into CASSPGLLETQYF.

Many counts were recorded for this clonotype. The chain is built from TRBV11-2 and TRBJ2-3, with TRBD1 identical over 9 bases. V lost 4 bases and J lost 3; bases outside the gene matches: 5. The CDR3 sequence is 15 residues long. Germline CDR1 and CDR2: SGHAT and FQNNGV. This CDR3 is CASSSRTGETDTQYF. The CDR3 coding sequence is TGTGCCAGCAGCTCACGGACAGGGGAGACAGATACGCAGTATTTT.

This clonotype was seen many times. CDR3 in amino acids: CASSPTTDRNYGYTF. As DNA, the CDR3 is TGTGCCAGCTCACCTACGACAGACCGGAACTATGGCTACACCTTC. V usage is TRBV18 and J usage is TRBJ1-2; maybe TRBD1 (5 bases). Deletions cut 3 bases from V and 2 bases from J, with 13 bases between. The germline gives CDR1 KGHSH, CDR2 LQKENI. The CDR3 runs 15 residues. The full variable domain, with the rest looked up from reference TRBV18 and TRBJ1-2, is NAGVMQNPRHLVRRRGQEARLRCSPMKGHSHVYWYRQLPEEGLKFMVYLQKENIIDESGMPKERFSAEFPKEGPSILRIQQVVRGDSAAYFCASSPTTDRNYGYTFGSGTRLTVV.

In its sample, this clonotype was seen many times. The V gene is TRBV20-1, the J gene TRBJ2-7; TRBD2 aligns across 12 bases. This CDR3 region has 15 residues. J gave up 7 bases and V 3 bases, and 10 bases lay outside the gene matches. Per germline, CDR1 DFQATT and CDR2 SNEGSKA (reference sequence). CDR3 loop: CSASPLAGGPREQYF. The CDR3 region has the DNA TGCAGTGCTAGTCCGCTAGCGGGAGGGCCGCGAGAGCAGTACTTC.

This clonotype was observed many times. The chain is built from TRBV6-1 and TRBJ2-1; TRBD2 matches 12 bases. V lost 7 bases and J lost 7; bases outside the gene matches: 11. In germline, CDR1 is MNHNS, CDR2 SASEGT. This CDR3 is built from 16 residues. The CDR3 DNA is TGTGCCAGCACCCAAGCTGGACTAGCGGGAAGGAATGAGCAGTTCTTC. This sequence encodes CASTQAGLAGRNEQFF.

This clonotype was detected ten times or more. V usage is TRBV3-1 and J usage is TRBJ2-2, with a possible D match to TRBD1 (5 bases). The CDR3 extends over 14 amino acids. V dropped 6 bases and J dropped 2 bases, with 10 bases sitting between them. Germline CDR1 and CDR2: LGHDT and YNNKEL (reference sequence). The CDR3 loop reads CASRTASNTGELFF. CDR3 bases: TGTGCCAGCAGGACAGCTTCTAACACCGGGGAGCTGTTTTTT.

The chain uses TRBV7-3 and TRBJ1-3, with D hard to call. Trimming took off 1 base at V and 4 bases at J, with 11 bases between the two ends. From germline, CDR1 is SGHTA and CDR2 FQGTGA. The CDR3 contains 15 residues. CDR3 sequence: CASSLNSGLGNTIYF. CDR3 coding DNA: TGTGCCAGCAGCTTAAATTCAGGACTAGGAAACACCATATATTTT.

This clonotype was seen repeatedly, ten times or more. The CDR3 DNA follows: TGTGCCAGCAGCTTGGAACACGAGCAGTACTTC. Protein product: CASSLEHEQYF. This sequence joins TRBV7-2 and TRBJ2-7; D remains ambiguous. V was clipped by 3 bases and J by 5 bases, with 5 bases between them. From germline, CDR1 is SGHTA and CDR2 FQGNSA. The CDR3 sequence is 11 residues long.

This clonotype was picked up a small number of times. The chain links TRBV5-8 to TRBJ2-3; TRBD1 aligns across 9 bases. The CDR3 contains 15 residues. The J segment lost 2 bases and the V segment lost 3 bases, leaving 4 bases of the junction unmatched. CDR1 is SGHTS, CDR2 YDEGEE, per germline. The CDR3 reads CASSWDRASTDTQYF. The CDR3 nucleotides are TGTGCCAGCAGCTGGGACAGGGCCTCCACAGATACGCAGTATTTT.